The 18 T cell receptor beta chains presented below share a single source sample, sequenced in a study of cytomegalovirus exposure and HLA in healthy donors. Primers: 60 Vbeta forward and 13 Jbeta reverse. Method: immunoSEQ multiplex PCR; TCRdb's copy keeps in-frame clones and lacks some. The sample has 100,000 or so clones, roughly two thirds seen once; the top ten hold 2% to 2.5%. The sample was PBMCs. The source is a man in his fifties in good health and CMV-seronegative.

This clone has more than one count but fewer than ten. CDR3 in amino acids: CASSLSAGWQETQYF. The DNA of the CDR3 is TGTGCCAGCAGTTTATCGGCAGGGTGGCAAGAGACCCAGTACTTC. The chain couples TRBV28 to TRBJ2-5; D possibly corresponds to TRBD1 (5 bases). Trimming pared 1 base from V and 2 bases from J, leaving 11 bases between. CDR1 and CDR2 (germline): MDHEN, SYDVKM. There are 15 residues in the CDR3.

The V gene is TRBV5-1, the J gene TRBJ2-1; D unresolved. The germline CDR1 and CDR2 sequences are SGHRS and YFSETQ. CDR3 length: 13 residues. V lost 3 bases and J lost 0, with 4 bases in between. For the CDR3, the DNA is TGCGCCAGCAGCTCGAGCTCCTACAATGAGCAGTTCTTC. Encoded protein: CASSSSSYNEQFF.

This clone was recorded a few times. In DNA, the CDR3 is TGTGCCAGCAGTTTATCGTGGGGGACAGGAAATGAAAAACTGTTTTTT. Amino acid sequence: CASSLSWGTGNEKLFF. The chain joins TRBV27 to TRBJ1-4, with 8 bases matching TRBD1. The length of the CDR3 is 16 residues. Germline lookup yields CDR1 MNHEY and CDR2 SMNVEV (reference sequence). The junction had 5 bases not matched to a gene; V was cut back by 0 bases and J by 5 bases. Using reference TRBV27 and TRBJ1-4 for the parts outside the CDR3, the full variable domain is EAQVTQNPRYLITVTGKKLTVTCSQNMNHEYMSWYRQDPGLGLRQIYYSMNVEVTDKGDVPEGYKVSRKEKRNFPLILESPSPNQTSLYFCASSLSWGTGNEKLFFGSGTQLSVL.

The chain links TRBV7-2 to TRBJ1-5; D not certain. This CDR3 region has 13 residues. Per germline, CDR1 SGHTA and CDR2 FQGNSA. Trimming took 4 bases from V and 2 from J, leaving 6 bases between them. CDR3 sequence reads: CASSYRGNQPQHF. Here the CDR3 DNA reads TGTGCCAGCAGCTACAGAGGCAATCAGCCCCAGCATTTT.

CDR3 loop: CASRDRANTGELFF. In DNA form, the CDR3 reads TGCGCCAGCAGGGACAGGGCGAACACCGGGGAGCTGTTTTTT. The gene calls are TRBV5-1 and TRBJ2-2; 8 nucleotides agree with TRBD1. Unmatched junction bases numbered 0, after V lost 5 bases and J lost 0 bases. Germline V CDR1 and CDR2: SGHRS, YFSETQ. The CDR3 extends over 14 amino acids.

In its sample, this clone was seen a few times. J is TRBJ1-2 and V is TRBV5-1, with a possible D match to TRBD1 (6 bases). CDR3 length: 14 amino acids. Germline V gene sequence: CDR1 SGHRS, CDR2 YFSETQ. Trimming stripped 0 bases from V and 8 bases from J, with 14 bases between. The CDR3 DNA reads TGCGCCAGCAGCTTGGAACAGGGAGTAGGCGGCTACACCTTC. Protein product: CASSLEQGVGGYTF. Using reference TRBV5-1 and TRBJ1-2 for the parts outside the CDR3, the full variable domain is KAGVTQTPRYLIKTRGQQVTLSCSPISGHRSVSWYQQTPGQGLQFLFEYFSETQRNKGNFPGRFSGRQFSNSRSEMNVSTLELGDSALYLCASSLEQGVGGYTFGSGTRLTVV.

CDR3 DNA: TGTGCCAGCAGCTTAATCAGGGGTGTAGGCAATCAGCCCCAGCATTTT. Translating gives CASSLIRGVGNQPQHF. The chain joins TRBV7-8 to TRBJ1-5; a weak D match, TRBD1 (6 bases). Germline V gene sequence: CDR1 SGHVS, CDR2 FQNEAQ. Trimming pared 2 bases from V and 2 bases from J, leaving 13 bases between. This CDR3 comprises 16 residues.

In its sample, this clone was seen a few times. The CDR3 here is CASSDWTGVSTEAFF. CDR3 bases: TGCGCCAGCAGCGACTGGACAGGGGTGAGCACTGAAGCTTTCTTT. The rearrangement links TRBV4-1 to TRBJ1-1, with 9 bases identical to TRBD1. The CDR3 totals 15 residues. With V trimmed by 5 bases and J by 4 bases, 8 bases remained unmatched. CDR1 and CDR2 from the germline V gene are MGHRA and YSYEKL.

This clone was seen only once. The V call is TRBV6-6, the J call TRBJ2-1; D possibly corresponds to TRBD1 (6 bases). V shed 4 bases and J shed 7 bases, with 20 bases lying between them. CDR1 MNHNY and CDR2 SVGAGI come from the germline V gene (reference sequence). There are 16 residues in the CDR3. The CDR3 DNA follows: TGTGCCAGCAGTTTCCCTCCGGACAGACTTGGGAATGAGCAGTTCTTC. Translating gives CASSFPPDRLGNEQFF.

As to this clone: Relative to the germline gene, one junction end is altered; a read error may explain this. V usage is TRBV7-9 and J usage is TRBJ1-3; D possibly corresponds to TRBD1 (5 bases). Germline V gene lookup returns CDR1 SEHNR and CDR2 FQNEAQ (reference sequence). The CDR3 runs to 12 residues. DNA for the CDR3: TGTTCCAGCAGCCCGACAGTAAACACCATATATTTT. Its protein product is CSSSPTVNTIYF.

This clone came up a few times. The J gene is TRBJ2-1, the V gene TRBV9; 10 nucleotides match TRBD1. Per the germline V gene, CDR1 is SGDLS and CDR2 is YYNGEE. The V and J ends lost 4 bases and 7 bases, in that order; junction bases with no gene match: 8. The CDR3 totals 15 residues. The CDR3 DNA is TGTGCCAGCAGCTTCCGGGACAGGGGTTTAAATGAGCAGTTCTTC. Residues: CASSFRDRGLNEQFF.

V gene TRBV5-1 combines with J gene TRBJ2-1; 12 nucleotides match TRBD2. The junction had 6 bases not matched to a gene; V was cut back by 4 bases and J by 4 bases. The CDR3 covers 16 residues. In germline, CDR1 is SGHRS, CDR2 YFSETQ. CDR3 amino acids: CASSGTGTSGYNEQFF. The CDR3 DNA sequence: TGCGCCAGCAGCGGGACCGGGACTAGCGGGTACAATGAGCAGTTCTTC.

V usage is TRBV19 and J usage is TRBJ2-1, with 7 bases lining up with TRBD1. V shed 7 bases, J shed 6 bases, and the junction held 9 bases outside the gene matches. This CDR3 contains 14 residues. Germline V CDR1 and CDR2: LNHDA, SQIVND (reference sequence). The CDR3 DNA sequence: TGTGCCAGTACTAAGACAGGGAGACTCAATGAGCAGTTCTTC. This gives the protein CASTKTGRLNEQFF.

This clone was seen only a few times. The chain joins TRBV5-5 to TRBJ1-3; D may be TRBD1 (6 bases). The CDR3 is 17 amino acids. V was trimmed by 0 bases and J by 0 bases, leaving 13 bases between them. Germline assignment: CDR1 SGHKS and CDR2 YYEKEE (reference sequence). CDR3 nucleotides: TGTGCCAGCAGCTTGGGAGGACAGCGCTACTCTGGAAACACCATATATTTT. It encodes CASSLGGQRYSGNTIYF.

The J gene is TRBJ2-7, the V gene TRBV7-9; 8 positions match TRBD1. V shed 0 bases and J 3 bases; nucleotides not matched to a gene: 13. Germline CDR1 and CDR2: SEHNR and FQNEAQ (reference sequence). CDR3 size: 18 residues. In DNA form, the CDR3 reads TGTGCCAGCAGCTTAGCGTTTTCCCACGGACAGGGCGGCTACGAGCAGTACTTC. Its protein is CASSLAFSHGQGGYEQYF.

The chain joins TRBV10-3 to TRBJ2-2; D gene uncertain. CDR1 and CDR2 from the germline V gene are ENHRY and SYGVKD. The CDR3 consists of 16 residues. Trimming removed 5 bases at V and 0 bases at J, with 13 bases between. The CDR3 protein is CAISPRPISNTGELFF. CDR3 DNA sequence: TGTGCCATCAGTCCTAGGCCCATTTCGAACACCGGGGAGCTGTTTTTT.

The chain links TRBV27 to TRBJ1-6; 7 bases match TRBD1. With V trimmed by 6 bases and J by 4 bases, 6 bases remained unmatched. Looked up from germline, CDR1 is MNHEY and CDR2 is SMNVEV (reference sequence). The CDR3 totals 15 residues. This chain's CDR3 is CASRTGDLYNSPLHF. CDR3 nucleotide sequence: TGTGCCAGCAGAACAGGGGACCTTTATAATTCACCCCTCCACTTT.

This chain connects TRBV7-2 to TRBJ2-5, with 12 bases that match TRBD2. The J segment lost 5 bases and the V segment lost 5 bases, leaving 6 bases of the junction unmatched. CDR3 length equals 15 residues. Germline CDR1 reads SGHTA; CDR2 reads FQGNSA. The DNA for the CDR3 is TGTGCCAGCAGCATTCCTAGCGGGGGGGCCGAGACCCAGTACTTC. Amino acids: CASSIPSGGAETQYF.